This entry features one T cell receptor beta chain sequence. This clonotype was recorded at least ten times. The clone's antigen remains unknown. Per-base qualities were not stored, and no clone one base away is much larger. Sequenced on an Illumina HiSeq 1500. TCRdb trimmed the raw reads at Q25, called clones with MiXCR and kept productive beta chains. Each CDR3 protein gets just one entry, which takes the most common genes and DNA from the rows behind it. This sample comprises 170,000 or so distinct CDR3 sequences, around 14% of them detected only once. 25% to 30% of the sample comes from the top ten. The data were taken from a study of T cell repertoires in cytomegalovirus infection (dated by TCRdb to between 2019 and 2020). Concerning the study at large: Donor HLA type was relevant to the analysis, as public TCR beta signatures indicated carriage of CMV infection together with the matching HLA type.

The paper as a whole reports these results and caveats: In both this cohort and an independent roughly 400-donor cohort, the cumulative frequency of public TCR beta family members distinguished carriers of CMV infection plus the relevant HLA type. In the ex vivo response, HLA-C-restricted CMV-specific TCR beta clonotypes were dominant, and in two of eight donors the single most frequent clonotype came from this HLA-C-restricted group.

The germline V gene specifies SGHTA as CDR1 and FQGNSA as CDR2. Reading from cysteine to phenylalanine, the CDR3 counts 15 amino acids. CDR3 DNA only is kept here, 45 bases in frame from base 1. From V the trimming removes 1 base and from J it removes 0 bases, while the gene matches leave 3 bases of the junction unaccounted for. Sequenced: PBMCs. Recombination joined TRBV7-2 with TRBJ2-7; 7 junctional bases match TRBD2. This TCR derives from a human donor in good health (CMV status not recorded). Some clones in this sample may be carry-over from other donors' samples. The CDR3 protein: CASSLGGGSSYEQYF. The DNA sequence is TGTGCCAGCAGCTTAGGCGGGGGAAGCTCCTACGAGCAGTACTTC.